The clone carrying this TCR beta chain was counted many times. Its antigen is undetermined. Over several immunoSEQ plates, each subset's genomic DNA was distributed in even portions. Authors' methods: Junction-only sequences without quality scores came from ImmunoSEQ, so filtering differed. Sequenced by immunoSEQ multiplex PCR; TCRdb stores in-frame clones only, minus some. That table furnishes V, J and clone size, whereas the DNA furnished D and trimming. The sample lists approximately 470,000 clones, about 85% occurring once. This sample was included in a study of shared clonotypes between healthy human individuals. Germline CDR1 and CDR2: SEHNR and FQNEAQ (reference sequence). CDR3 length: 15 amino acids. J gave up 8 bases and V 6 bases, and 7 bases lay outside the gene matches. Findings of the study overall: Sampling covered nothing but blood. Tissue TCR repertoires likely differ from those found in blood. An anticipated effect of sequencing depth on clonotype sharing among donors was recognized.

The sequencing sample was made of PBMCs. This chain connects TRBV7-9 to TRBJ2-1; 13 positions agree with TRBD2. This TCR was recovered from a middle-aged woman in good health. Some clones in this sample may be carry-over from other donors' samples. This CDR3 reads CASSYRTSGRDEQFF. The CDR3, as DNA: TGTGCCAGCAGTTATCGGACTAGCGGGAGAGATGAGCAGTTCTTC.